Listed below are T cell receptor beta chains from one sample, sequenced in a study of T cells after yellow fever vaccination. Each CDR3 protein is one row after TCRdb ran MiXCR on the 5' RACE reads. This table holds 60,000 to 85,000 distinct CDR3 sequences, roughly 6.9% found once. Source: CD8+ T cells sorted from PBMCs, taken roughly 5 days after the first yellow fever vaccination. Every receptor here comes from a man younger than 35 who received the YFV17D yellow fever vaccine. The conserved cysteine and the conserved F or W are not part of the CDR3 here. The D gene is left open where the match is weak.

v_gene	j_gene	d_gene	CDR3aa
TRBV19	TRBJ2-1	NA	ASSIAQGYNEQF
TRBV29-1	TRBJ2-7	NA	SVEDASLYYEQY
TRBV10-3	TRBJ2-2	NA	AAGDTGELF
TRBV3-1	TRBJ2-2	NA	ACSQGGEWNTGELF
TRBV4-2	TRBJ2-1	TRBD2	ASSQGAGTSRSYNEQF
TRBV15	TRBJ2-3	TRBD1	ATSSRTGGPDTQY
TRBV25-1	TRBJ1-2	NA	ASSESGRVAYGYT
TRBV30	TRBJ2-7	NA	AWSVSGMSSEQY
TRBV20-1	TRBJ1-4	NA	SARALMGATNEKLF
TRBV4-3	TRBJ2-7	NA	ASSQDPDKAYEQY
TRBV5-1	TRBJ2-6	NA	ASSLVVQGSGANVLT
TRBV13	TRBJ2-5	NA	ASSLRVGDREKQETQY
TRBV6-2/TRBV6-3	TRBJ1-1	NA	ASRLRGSTEAF
TRBV4-2	TRBJ2-2	TRBD2	ASSPMAGGPAGELF
TRBV5-4	TRBJ2-3	TRBD1	ASSSGTGRDTQY
TRBV28	TRBJ2-3	NA	ASSFLSGTDTQY
TRBV9	TRBJ2-1	NA	ASSVGSNEQF
TRBV12-3/TRBV12-4	TRBJ2-5	NA	ASSFGLNQETQY
TRBV4-1	TRBJ1-1	TRBD1	ASSQEEGQGETEAF
TRBV7-9	TRBJ1-2	NA	ASSLENNPQGYT
TRBV4-1	TRBJ1-1	NA	ASSQGKGRANTEAF
TRBV5-1	TRBJ2-3	NA	ASRASTDTQY